This T cell receptor beta chain was identified during a study of T cell changes during pregnancy in multiple sclerosis. The method was immunoSEQ multiplex PCR; TCRdb's version includes in-frame clones alone and lacks a portion of them. The table records roughly 48,000 clones, approximately 92% of them present only once. In its sample, this clone was seen once. The sequence came from a female donor in good health, enrolled as a control in a pregnancy study. The sample in question was CD4+ T cells from peripheral blood mononuclear cells, obtained in the second trimester of pregnancy.

The CDR3 is CASSIFGDSSFYGYTF. CDR3 in DNA: TGTGCCAGTAGTATTTTTGGTGACAGTTCCTTCTATGGCTACACCTTC. The gene calls are TRBV19 and TRBJ1-2; perhaps TRBD1 as D (5 bases). In germline, CDR1 is LNHDA, CDR2 SQIVND (reference sequence). V was trimmed by 3 bases and J by 4 bases, leaving 18 bases between them. CDR3 size: 16 residues.